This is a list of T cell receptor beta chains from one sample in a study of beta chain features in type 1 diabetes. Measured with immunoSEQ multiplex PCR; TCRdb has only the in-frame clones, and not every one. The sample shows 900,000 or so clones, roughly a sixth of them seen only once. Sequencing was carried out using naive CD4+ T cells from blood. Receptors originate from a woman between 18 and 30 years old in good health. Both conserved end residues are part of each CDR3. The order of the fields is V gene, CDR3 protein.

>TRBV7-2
CASSLPYYEQYF
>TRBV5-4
CASSLVLNTEAFF
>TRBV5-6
CASSQGDSGNTIYF
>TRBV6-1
CASTLQGGSNEKLFF
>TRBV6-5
CASSPWVGEAFF
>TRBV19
CASRGIRLMNTEAFF
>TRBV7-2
CASGINYNEQFF
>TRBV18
CASSLTSGRAYEQYF
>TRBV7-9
CASSLALEQYF
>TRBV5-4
CASSRTSDSYNEQFF
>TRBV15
CATSRGFDRDRVTDTQYF
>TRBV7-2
CASSSSGSAYEQYF
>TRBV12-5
CASGLGTNNEQFF
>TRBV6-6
CASSYALRAGTYEQYF
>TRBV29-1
CSVDSGFLGRVDTQYF
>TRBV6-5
CASRGTGKETQYF
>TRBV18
CASSPVGVEKLFF
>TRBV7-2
CASSLHVDTTYEQYF
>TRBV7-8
CASSQHGGIGQPQHF
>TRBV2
CASSGRGQIINHRYEQYF
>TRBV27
CASSGGGGNIQYF
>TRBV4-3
CASSQFGPGSSGANVPTF
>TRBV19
CASSIRGEKLFF
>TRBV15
CATSRDATRTNQPQHF
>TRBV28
CASSFSSGTEETQYF
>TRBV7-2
CASSSGGNTEAFF
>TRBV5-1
CASSYGLISDTQYF
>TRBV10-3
CATQAFARKVYGYTF
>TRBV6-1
CASRRRDRWEETQYF
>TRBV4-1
CASSQAKGQVPFQPQHF
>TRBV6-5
CASSRQHTGELFF
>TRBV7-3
CASSPDRSGVGNEQFF
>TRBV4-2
CASSQQLYAQWPVGEQFF
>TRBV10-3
CAIKEVYTGELFF
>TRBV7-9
CASSPAGDSYGYTF
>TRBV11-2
CASSLGPADTQYF
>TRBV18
CASSIGQQETQYF
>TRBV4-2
CASSHSGFPDQPQHF
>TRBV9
CASSATSSVGTYEQYF
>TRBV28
CASSLSGLKYDEQFF
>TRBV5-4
CASSPTSSDTQYF
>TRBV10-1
CASSESQGRIQYF
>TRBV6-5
CASSYSSGETYEQYF
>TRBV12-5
CASGLGRASTDTQYF
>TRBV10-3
CAISLQGDYGYTF
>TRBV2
CASSVSGARSYEQYF
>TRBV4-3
CASSQESLDRVPYEQYF
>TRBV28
CASSWPLNNEQFF
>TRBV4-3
CASSQVFSGGNSYEQYF
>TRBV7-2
CASSLGFLAGYIQFF
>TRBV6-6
CAIRDLAGYTF
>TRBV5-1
CASSSGRDRPGGYGYTF
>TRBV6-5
CAIGSTGRDTQYF
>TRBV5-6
CASIGTSGSIRSYNEQFF
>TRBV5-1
CASSLAGTRTSNEQFF
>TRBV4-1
CASSQGRGGPYNEQFF
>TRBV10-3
CAIGGGAEAFF
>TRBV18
CASSPESGRGNEQFF
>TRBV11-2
CASSLGGTTEAFF